One and the same sample provided the 18 T cell receptor beta chains below, sequenced in a study of CD8+ T cells in alopecia areata. RNA extraction was followed by reverse transcription into cDNA, which acted as the sequencing template. The protocol was immunoSEQ multiplex PCR, while the TCRdb copy is restricted to in-frame clones and leaves out a portion. The data contain approximately 100,000 clones, just over 85% of them singletons. Treatment here: oral pan-JAK inhibitor, 5-10 mg twice daily. The material sequenced was CD8+ T cells sorted from blood, taken at roughly week 30, from a patient treated with tofacitinib. These receptors were collected from a human donor with alopecia areata.

This chain connects TRBV6-1 to TRBJ1-5; D not resolved. Trimming pared 0 bases from V and 7 bases from J, leaving 19 bases between. This CDR3 is built from 17 residues. Germline CDR1 and CDR2: MNHNS and SASEGT. The CDR3 sequence is CASSEAQWMRRRQPQHF. As DNA, the CDR3 is TGTGCCAGCAGTGAAGCGCAGTGGATGAGACGAAGGCAGCCCCAGCATTTT.

This chain's CDR3 is CATKGRWGGQIWEQFF. Written as DNA, the CDR3 is TGTGCCACCAAGGGCCGGTGGGGGGGCCAGATTTGGGAGCAGTTCTTC. The chain uses TRBV10-3 and TRBJ2-1; D is perhaps TRBD2 (7 bases). The germline CDR1 and CDR2 sequences are ENHRY and SYGVKD. The CDR3 is 16 amino acids. Trimming shortened V by 10 bases and J by 10 bases, and 29 bases separated the two germline ends.

This chain uses TRBV19 with TRBJ1-1; D is uncertain. The CDR3 is 12 amino acids. With 5 bases removed from V and 6 bases from J, the gap between germline ends came to 10 bases. Per the germline V gene, CDR1 is LNHDA and CDR2 is SQIVND (reference sequence). CDR3 protein: CASSPPGAEAFF. DNA of the CDR3: TGTGCCAGTAGTCCCCCCGGGGCTGAAGCTTTCTTT. Together with reference TRBV19 and TRBJ1-1, the CDR3 gives the full variable domain: DGGITQSPKYLFRKEGQNVTLSCEQNLNHDAMYWYRQDPGQGLRLIYYSQIVNDFQKGDIAEGYSVSREKKESFPLTVTSAQKNPTAFYLCASSPPGAEAFFGQGTRLTVV.

This rearrangement joins TRBV19 to TRBJ2-1; 7 bases align to TRBD2. CDR1 and CDR2 from the germline V gene are LNHDA and SQIVND (reference sequence). The CDR3 length is 15 residues. V lost 8 bases, J lost 2 bases, and 9 bases stayed unmatched. CDR3 residues: CASRTLAEPYNEQFF. The DNA for the CDR3 is TGTGCCAGTCGTACTCTAGCGGAGCCCTACAATGAGCAGTTCTTC.

The chain recombines TRBV27 with TRBJ2-7, with no clear D. The germline V gene encodes CDR1 MNHEY and CDR2 SMNVEV (reference sequence). This CDR3 is built from 13 residues. Deletions cut 4 bases from V and 3 bases from J, with 10 bases between. Here the CDR3 reads CASSSRRNYEQYF. The CDR3 nucleotides read TGTGCCAGCAGTTCCAGACGGAACTACGAGCAGTACTTC.

This chain joins TRBV13 and TRBJ1-1, with 7 bases fitting TRBD1. J was trimmed by 8 bases and V by 5 bases; bases with no gene match: 11. CDR3 length: 14 amino acids. Germline lookup yields CDR1 PRHDT and CDR2 FYEKMQ (reference sequence). For the CDR3, the DNA is TGTGCCAGCAGCCTGATGACAGGGTCCCCCGAAGCTTTCTTT. Translated: CASSLMTGSPEAFF. Drawing the rest from reference TRBV13 and TRBJ1-1, the complete variable domain is AAGVIQSPRHLIKEKRETATLKCYPIPRHDTVYWYQQGPGQDPQFLISFYEKMQSDKGSIPDRFSAQQFSDYHSELNMSSLELGDSALYFCASSLMTGSPEAFFGQGTRLTVV.

The chain joins TRBV7-3 to TRBJ2-1; the match to TRBD1 covers 10 bases. The trim removed 6 bases at V and 3 bases at J, leaving 5 bases unmatched. The CDR3 is 15 amino acids. CDR1 is SGHTA and CDR2 is FQGTGA in the germline V gene. In nucleotides, the CDR3 is TGTGCCAGCAGTCCCGGGACAGGGGTCTACAATGAGCAGTTCTTC. Translated: CASSPGTGVYNEQFF.

This chain joins TRBV11-1 and TRBJ2-3; 7 bases are shared with TRBD2. CDR3 length: 16 residues. After removal of 0 bases from V and 2 bases from J, the junction contained 5 bases not matched to a gene. Germline V CDR1 and CDR2: SGHAT, FQDESV (reference sequence). The CDR3 is CASSLARGTSTDTQYF. CDR3 nucleotides: TGTGCCAGCAGCTTAGCGCGGGGGACTTCCACAGATACGCAGTATTTT.

This clone showed up just a few times. J is TRBJ1-2 and V is TRBV29-1; no clear D. This CDR3 contains 11 residues. V lost 3 bases and J 8 bases, leaving 10 bases between the germline ends. The germline gives CDR1 SQVTM, CDR2 ANQGSEA. The CDR3 DNA is TGCAGCGTTGAGGAAAGGGCCGGCTACACCTTC. This codes for CSVEERAGYTF.

This clone was detected once. The chain uses TRBV27 and TRBJ2-1; D unclear. CDR3 length: 12 residues. Germline V gene data show CDR1 as MNHEY and CDR2 as SMNVEV (reference sequence). Between the trimmed V and J ends, which lost 6 bases and 6 bases, there was a span of 9 bases. This CDR3 is CASSLVGNEQFF. As DNA, the CDR3 is TGTGCCAGCAGCTTAGTTGGCAATGAGCAGTTCTTC.

This chain joins TRBV7-9 and TRBJ2-1, with unresolved D. CDR3 length: 15 amino acids. CDR1 and CDR2 from the germline V gene are SEHNR and FQNEAQ (reference sequence). The V end lost 5 bases, the J end lost 3 bases, and 14 bases lay between the germline ends. CDR3 DNA sequence: TGTGCCAGCAGCCCGGCCCCGCCGAACTACAATGAGCAGTTCTTC. Protein product: CASSPAPPNYNEQFF.

The genes are TRBV7-9 and TRBJ2-3, with D unresolved. Trimming shortened V by 2 bases and J by 0 bases, and 3 bases separated the two germline ends. Germline V lookup: CDR1 SEHNR, CDR2 FQNEAQ (reference sequence). This CDR3 is 13 amino acids long. This CDR3 is CASSLYSTDTQYF. CDR3 nucleotides: TGTGCCAGCAGCTTATATAGCACAGATACGCAGTATTTT.

This clone was recorded only once. The V gene is TRBV27, the J gene TRBJ2-7; maybe TRBD1 (5 bases). Germline lookup yields CDR1 MNHEY and CDR2 SMNVEV (reference sequence). This CDR3 contains 14 residues. V shed 8 bases and J shed 0 bases, with 14 bases lying between them. CDR3 DNA sequence: TGTGCCAGCTCCACAGGCCCAATCTCCTACGAGCAGTACTTC. Amino acids: CASSTGPISYEQYF.

This rearrangement joins TRBV6-1 to TRBJ2-7; D not certain. There are 18 residues in the CDR3. CDR1 is MNHNS and CDR2 is SASEGT in the germline V gene. V lost 0 bases and J lost 0, with 18 bases in between. The CDR3: CASSEAGGTPSSSYEQYF. DNA for the CDR3: TGTGCCAGCAGTGAAGCAGGCGGCACACCGTCTTCCTCCTACGAGCAGTACTTC.

The chain links TRBV4-1 to TRBJ2-7; 8 bases align to TRBD2. With V trimmed by 1 base and J by 5 bases, 7 bases remained unmatched. The length of the CDR3 is 15 residues. Germline-derived CDR1 and CDR2 are MGHRA and YSYEKL. CDR3 in DNA: TGCGCCAGCAGCCAAGGCCCGGGACTAGGTCACGAGCAGTACTTC. Encoded protein: CASSQGPGLGHEQYF.

This rearrangement joins TRBV6-6 to TRBJ2-2; no firm D call. The germline CDR1 and CDR2 sequences are MNHNY and SVGAGI (reference sequence). Trimming stripped 5 bases from V and 6 bases from J, with 13 bases between. The CDR3 is made up of 14 amino acids. The CDR3 DNA is TGTGCCAGCAGTACACCCTACCCCCCCGGGGAGCTGTTTTTT. Its translation: CASSTPYPPGELFF.

V gene TRBV19 combines with J gene TRBJ1-4, with D unclear. Trimming removed 3 bases at V and 4 bases at J, with 15 bases between. CDR1 is LNHDA and CDR2 is SQIVND in the germline V gene (reference sequence). The CDR3 has 16 amino acids. Here the CDR3 reads CASSMDPGIHNEKLFF. CDR3 nucleotides: TGTGCCAGTAGTATGGATCCTGGGATTCATAATGAAAAACTGTTTTTT.

The chain recombines TRBV29-1 with TRBJ2-7, with D perhaps given as TRBD1 or TRBD2 (6 bases each). This CDR3 spans 18 amino acids. V was pared by 6 bases and J by 2 bases, with 29 bases between. Germline loops: CDR1 SQVTM, CDR2 ANQGSEA. CDR3 protein: CSVGGGIQTERPTYEQYF. As DNA, the CDR3 is TGCAGCGTCGGAGGGGGTATTCAAACGGAGCGACCAACCTACGAGCAGTACTTC.